This T cell receptor beta chain was obtained from a study of spatial heterogeneity in lung cancer (dated 2019 in TCRdb). At the level of the whole study: Beta-chain transcripts were consistently detected in greater numbers than alpha-chain transcripts, which likely reflects a higher abundance of beta-chain transcripts. In the raw uncorrected reads, each unique combination of TCR and UMI appeared more than ten times on average. TCR alpha and beta repertoires were quantitatively compared across multiple tumor regions, matched nontumor lung and blood in non-small cell lung cancer. Nonsynonymous mutation counts, determined by whole-exome sequencing of tumor tissue, were related to TCR repertoire features. At surgery, hundreds of tumor regions, 61 to 75 matched nontumor lung samples and 56 PBMC samples were TCR-sequenced for both alpha and beta chains. Beyond this particular receptor, the publication reports: Additional single-cell paired TCR alpha and beta sequencing was considered necessary to confirm, at a functional level, the hypothesis that regional TCRs recognize regional mutations. Ubiquitous expanded tumor TCRs were found in blood more often at tumor resection than at routine follow-up.

In light of the paper, this sample's time point label describes: sample taken at primary tumor resection. The donors were 70 or so patients from the lung TRACERx cohort who had early-stage, untreated non-small cell lung cancer. For TCR sequencing, whole RNA was extracted from tumor and nontumor lung tissue, or from cryopreserved PBMC samples, and no cell sorting was done. Only patients for whom sufficient RNA was available from at least two tumor regions were selected for TCR sequencing. This clonotype was recorded at least ten times. No antigen is known for it. Qualities for individual bases were not recorded, and no much larger clone is one base off. The germline V gene (reference sequence) yields MNHEY for CDR1 and SMNVEV for CDR2. A distance of 10 bases separates the germline ends of V and J, which lose 5 bases and 0 bases respectively. The CDR3, cysteine through phenylalanine, is 15 amino acids long. Solely the CDR3 DNA is kept, with 45 bases framed from the first base.

The library was prepared using 5' RACE. Sequencing used a NextSeq 500. To allow correction of PCR and sequencing errors, the TCR library protocol tagged every TCR cDNA molecule with a unique molecular identifier. The original pipeline was this. TCR identification, UMI-based error correction and CDR3 extraction were all carried out with Decombinator tools. TCRs above a frequency of 2 per 1,000, corresponding to the top 1% of the tumor frequency distribution, were defined as expanded. Rényi diversity was computed with the R vegan package after subsampling each repertoire 100 times to 5,000 TCRs. CDR3 similarity networks were built from amino acid triplet string-kernel similarity, connecting CDR3s with pairwise similarity above 0.82. The raw public data were reprocessed by TCRdb itself: fastp quality trimming at Q25, MiXCR clonotype calling, in-frame beta chains only. Each record represents a unique CDR3 protein, reported with the most common genes and DNA among its rows. These V and J calls derive from TCRdb rather than the authors' analysis. The sample table shows around 37,000 distinct CDR3 sequences, and about 7% are seen once. The ten largest clones take up over 25% of the sample.

The chain is assembled from TRBV27 and TRBJ1-4; no confident D gene assignment can be made. This material consisted of PBMCs, taken at surgery. The receptor's source is a female donor with early-stage non-small cell lung cancer. The CDR3 corresponds to CASSQSWATNEKLFF. The nucleotide sequence reads TGTGCCAGCAGTCAGTCCTGGGCAACTAATGAAAAACTGTTTTTT.